Following are 22 T cell receptor beta chains from one sample sequenced in a study of blood T cell repertoires in COVID-19. Clones were sequenced by immunoSEQ multiplex PCR, and TCRdb holds only the in-frame ones, with some missing. The sample lists 50,000 to 65,000 clones, 80% to 90% occurring once. Sequencing was performed on peripheral blood. These receptors originate from a human donor in a cohort sampled during active COVID-19.

The chain has TRBV6-1 and TRBJ2-3; perhaps TRBD1 as D (5 bases). Germline CDR1 reads MNHNS; CDR2 reads SASEGT. This CDR3 is 16 amino acids long. Trimming took 2 bases from V and 1 from J, leaving 13 bases between them. CDR3 sequence (DNA): TGTGCCAGCAGTGAAAGCTGGGGCATCGGCACAGATACGCAGTATTTT. Protein sequence: CASSESWGIGTDTQYF.

The chain carries TRBV7-9 and TRBJ1-2; D call uncertain. The CDR3 sequence is 15 residues long. The germline gives CDR1 SEHNR, CDR2 FQNEAQ (reference sequence). V lost 2 bases to trimming and J lost 4 bases, with 14 bases between them. CDR3 in DNA: TGTGCCAGCAGCTTACGCGGACTCGGACGCTATGGCTACACCTTC. It specifies CASSLRGLGRYGYTF.

This clone was recorded only once. The rearrangement uses TRBV12-3 or TRBV12-4 and TRBJ1-5; 10 positions match TRBD1. CDR3 size: 13 residues. Trimming cost V 5 bases and J 7 bases; bases outside gene matches: 2. In DNA, the CDR3 is TGTGCCAGCAGTGGACAGGGGGGACAGCCCCAGCATTTT. Its protein product is CASSGQGGQPQHF.

Here the CDR3 reads CASSFQNYEQYF. The CDR3 DNA sequence: TGTGCCAGCAGTTTCCAAAACTACGAGCAGTACTTC. The rearrangement links TRBV28 to TRBJ2-7; D is uncertain. Between the trimmed V and J ends, which lost 3 bases and 3 bases, there was a span of 6 bases. CDR3 length: 12 residues. CDR1 and CDR2 (germline): MDHEN, SYDVKM.

This clone has a single count. The V and J genes are TRBV9 and TRBJ2-5, with D tentatively TRBD2 (5 bases). Germline CDR1 and CDR2: SGDLS and YYNGEE. Trimming left V 5 bases short and J 9 bases short, with 14 bases between. CDR3 length: 12 residues. The CDR3 region is CASSDLAGAQYF. In DNA, the CDR3 is TGTGCCAGCAGTGATTTAGCCGGGGCCCAGTACTTC.

About this clone: One end of the junction does not line up with germline, which may come from a read error. The genes are TRBV2 and TRBJ2-7; D gene uncertain. In germline, CDR1 is SNHLY, CDR2 FYNNEI. The CDR3 is 13 amino acids. The CDR3 sequence is CASSEGAAYAPRF. The DNA of the CDR3 is TGTGCCAGCAGTGAGGGCGCCGCGTATGCCCCACGGTTC.

V usage is TRBV18 and J usage is TRBJ2-1, with 12 bases fitting TRBD2. The V segment lost 3 bases and the J segment 7 bases; nucleotides outside the gene matches: 4. Germline V gene data show CDR1 as KGHSH and CDR2 as LQKENI. CDR3 length equals 15 residues. CDR3 in amino acids: CASSPGLAGPNEQFF. The CDR3 nucleotides are TGTGCCAGCTCACCGGGACTAGCGGGCCCTAATGAGCAGTTCTTC. Looking up the rest from reference TRBV18 and TRBJ2-1 gives the full variable domain: NAGVMQNPRHLVRRRGQEARLRCSPMKGHSHVYWYRQLPEEGLKFMVYLQKENIIDESGMPKERFSAEFPKEGPSILRIQQVVRGDSAAYFCASSPGLAGPNEQFFGPGTRLTVL.

For the CDR3, the DNA is TGTGCCACCAGCAGAGAAATACTAGCGGGGGTTGATACGCAGTATTTT. Protein: CATSREILAGVDTQYF. The genes are TRBV15 and TRBJ2-3; 11 bases fit TRBD2. The V segment lost 0 bases and the J segment 6 bases; nucleotides outside the gene matches: 5. CDR1 LNHNV and CDR2 YYDKDF come from the germline V gene (reference sequence). The CDR3 spans 16 residues.

The rearrangement links TRBV5-1 to TRBJ2-5, with a tentative D call TRBD1 (6 bases). This CDR3 has 15 residues. Deletions cut 7 bases from V and 3 bases from J, with 19 bases between. Germline CDR1 SGHRS, CDR2 YFSETQ. The CDR3 coding sequence is TGCGCCAGCGGAGGTACAGGGATCTTGGAAGAGACCCAGTACTTC. This codes for CASGGTGILEETQYF. Full variable domain (rest looked up from reference TRBV5-1 and TRBJ2-5): KAGVTQTPRYLIKTRGQQVTLSCSPISGHRSVSWYQQTPGQGLQFLFEYFSETQRNKGNFPGRFSGRQFSNSRSEMNVSTLELGDSALYLCASGGTGILEETQYFGPGTRLLVL.

This rearrangement joins TRBV6-5 to TRBJ1-1; no clear D gene. The V gene's germline CDR1 is MNHEY and CDR2 SVGAGI. The germline V and J ends were trimmed by 8 bases and 4 bases, with 11 bases remaining between them. CDR3 length: 12 amino acids. The CDR3 is CASLRAGTEAFF. CDR3 in DNA: TGTGCCAGCTTGAGGGCGGGCACTGAAGCTTTCTTT.

For this clone: One end of the junction is discordant with germline, which a read error may explain. The rearrangement joins TRBV2 to TRBJ2-1; TRBD1 is a possible D gene (6 bases). The V gene's germline CDR1 is SNHLY and CDR2 FYNNEI. This CDR3 contains 15 residues. The CDR3, as DNA: TGTGCCAGCAGCCCTTTTGGGACAACCTACAATGATCAGTTCTTC. Encoded protein: CASSPFGTTYNDQFF.

The V and J genes are TRBV11-2 and TRBJ2-1, with D hard to call. Germline V lookup: CDR1 SGHAT, CDR2 FQNNGV. V lost 1 base and J lost 2, with 18 bases in between. This CDR3 has 18 amino acids. CDR3 region: CASSLVYQARFTYNEQFF. CDR3 sequence (DNA): TGTGCCAGCAGCTTAGTATATCAGGCGCGTTTTACCTACAATGAGCAGTTCTTC. The full variable domain, completed using reference TRBV11-2 and TRBJ2-1, is EAGVAQSPRYKIIEKRQSVAFWCNPISGHATLYWYQQILGQGPKLLIQFQNNGVVDDSQLPKDRFSAERLKGVDSTLKIQPAKLEDSAVYLCASSLVYQARFTYNEQFFGPGTRLTVL.

The rearrangement joins TRBV5-1 to TRBJ2-3; 7 bases align to TRBD2. There are 16 residues in the CDR3. Trimming cost V 4 bases and J 1 base; bases outside gene matches: 9. Germline CDR1 SGHRS, CDR2 YFSETQ. The CDR3 DNA reads as TGCGCCAGCAGCGTCCCCCTGGGAGGGGGCACAGATACGCAGTATTTT. Protein sequence: CASSVPLGGGTDTQYF.

The chain carries TRBV9 and TRBJ1-5, with D unresolved. From germline, CDR1 is SGDLS and CDR2 YYNGEE. The CDR3 has 15 amino acids. Deletions cut 0 bases from V and 0 bases from J, with 7 bases between. Written as DNA, the CDR3 is TGTGCCAGCAGCGTAGACAGCAATAGCAATCAGCCCCAGCATTTT. Translating gives CASSVDSNSNQPQHF.

This chain uses TRBV7-3 with TRBJ2-7; TRBD1 matches at 11 bases. Germline assignment: CDR1 SGHTA and CDR2 FQGTGA. Trimming at V came to 5 bases and at J to 4 bases, leaving 7 bases not matched to a gene. The CDR3 is made up of 15 amino acids. As DNA, the CDR3 is TGTGCCAGCAGCCAGACCGGGACAGGGGGATACGAGCAGTACTTC. Translating gives CASSQTGTGGYEQYF. The full variable domain, with the rest looked up from reference TRBV7-3 and TRBJ2-7, is GAGVSQTPSNKVTEKGKYVELRCDPISGHTALYWYRQSLGQGPEFLIYFQGTGAADDSGLPNDRFFAVRPEGSVSTLKIQRTERGDSAVYLCASSQTGTGGYEQYFGPGTRLTVT.

The genes are TRBV7-8 and TRBJ2-5; D remains ambiguous. V lost 3 bases to trimming and J lost 5 bases, with 13 bases between them. The CDR3 covers 14 residues. Germline V gives CDR1 SGHVS, CDR2 FQNEAQ. The CDR3 spells CASSLSPVLETQYF. CDR3 DNA: TGTGCCAGCAGCTTGTCTCCGGTGTTGGAGACCCAGTACTTC. Looking up the rest from reference TRBV7-8 and TRBJ2-5 gives the full variable domain: GAGVSQSPRYKVAKRGQDVALRCDPISGHVSLFWYQQALGQGPEFLTYFQNEAQLDKSGLPSDRFFAERPEGSVSTLKIQRTQQEDSAVYLCASSLSPVLETQYFGPGTRLLVL.

The rearrangement links TRBV19 to TRBJ1-1; D gene ambiguous. The CDR3 spans 12 residues. Germline V gene lookup returns CDR1 LNHDA and CDR2 SQIVND (reference sequence). V was pared by 7 bases and J by 10 bases, with 16 bases between. The CDR3 spells CASKRGPQGAFF. The CDR3 nucleotides are TGTGCCAGTAAACGAGGGCCTCAAGGAGCTTTCTTT.

The chain employs TRBV7-8 and TRBJ1-1; the match to TRBD1 covers 10 bases. This CDR3 has 15 residues. Germline V gene sequence: CDR1 SGHVS, CDR2 FQNEAQ. The J segment lost 4 bases and the V segment lost 1 base, leaving 3 bases of the junction unmatched. The CDR3 sequence: CASSLGRTGGTEAFF. As DNA, the CDR3 is TGTGCCAGCAGCTTAGGAAGGACAGGGGGCACTGAAGCTTTCTTT.

The chain recombines TRBV2 with TRBJ2-4, with 9 bases lining up with TRBD1. With V trimmed by 8 bases and J by 7 bases, 6 bases remained unmatched. This CDR3 has 13 residues. CDR1 SNHLY and CDR2 FYNNEI come from the germline V gene. CDR3 bases: TGTGCCAGCGGGGGGACAGGGTCGAACATTCAGTACTTC. Its translation is CASGGTGSNIQYF.

V is TRBV5-1 and J is TRBJ2-1; D possibly corresponds to TRBD2 (6 bases). Germline-derived CDR1 and CDR2 are SGHRS and YFSETQ. CDR3 length equals 16 residues. V lost 4 bases and J 9 bases, leaving 23 bases between the germline ends. In nucleotides, the CDR3 is TGCGCCAGCAGCGTTGTCCCGACTAGGGGAGGCGGTGAGCAGTTCTTC. Protein sequence: CASSVVPTRGGGEQFF. Full variable domain (outside the CDR3, taken from reference TRBV5-1 and TRBJ2-1): KAGVTQTPRYLIKTRGQQVTLSCSPISGHRSVSWYQQTPGQGLQFLFEYFSETQRNKGNFPGRFSGRQFSNSRSEMNVSTLELGDSALYLCASSVVPTRGGGEQFFGPGTRLTVL.

The chain's CDR3 is CASSAQYQETQYF. The CDR3 DNA reads TGTGCCAGCAGCGCCCAGTACCAAGAGACCCAGTACTTC. The V call is TRBV12-3 or TRBV12-4, the J call TRBJ2-5; D is undetermined. The CDR3 spans 13 residues. The V end lost 6 bases, the J end lost 0 bases, and 8 bases lay between the germline ends.

This rearrangement joins TRBV11-3 to TRBJ2-3, with no clear D. The length of the CDR3 is 17 residues. Looked up from germline, CDR1 is SGHNT and CDR2 is YENEEA. Trimming stripped 4 bases from V and 0 bases from J, with 17 bases between. This CDR3 reads CASSSKGGSTSTDTQYF. The DNA for the CDR3 is TGTGCCAGCAGCTCAAAAGGCGGATCCACTAGCACAGATACGCAGTATTTT.